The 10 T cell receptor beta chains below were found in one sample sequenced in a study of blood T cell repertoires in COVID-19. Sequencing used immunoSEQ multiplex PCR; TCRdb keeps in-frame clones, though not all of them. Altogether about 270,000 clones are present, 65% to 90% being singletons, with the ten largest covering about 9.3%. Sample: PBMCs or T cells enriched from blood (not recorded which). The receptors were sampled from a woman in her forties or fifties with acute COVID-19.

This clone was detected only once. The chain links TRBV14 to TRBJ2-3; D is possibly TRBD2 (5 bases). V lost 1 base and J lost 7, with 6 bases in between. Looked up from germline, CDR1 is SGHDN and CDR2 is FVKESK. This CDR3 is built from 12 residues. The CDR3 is CASSQGGYTQYF. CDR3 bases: TGTGCCAGCAGCCAAGGAGGGTATACGCAGTATTTT.

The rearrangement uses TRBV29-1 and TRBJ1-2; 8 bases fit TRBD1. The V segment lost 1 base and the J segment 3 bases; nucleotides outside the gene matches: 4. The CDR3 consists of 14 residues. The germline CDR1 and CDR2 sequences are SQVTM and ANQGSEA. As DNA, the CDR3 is TGCAGCGTTGAAGTCCCAGGGGGCGACTATGGCTACACCTTC. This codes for CSVEVPGGDYGYTF.

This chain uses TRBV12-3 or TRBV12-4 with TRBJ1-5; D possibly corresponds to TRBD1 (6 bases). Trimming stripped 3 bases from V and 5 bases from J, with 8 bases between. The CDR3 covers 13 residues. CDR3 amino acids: CASSLKGDQPQHF. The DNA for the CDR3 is TGTGCCAGCAGTTTGAAGGGGGATCAGCCCCAGCATTTT.

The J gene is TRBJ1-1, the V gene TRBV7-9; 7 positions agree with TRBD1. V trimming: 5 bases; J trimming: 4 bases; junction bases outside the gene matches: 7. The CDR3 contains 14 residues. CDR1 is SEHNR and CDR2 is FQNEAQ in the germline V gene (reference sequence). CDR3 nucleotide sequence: TGTGCCAGCAGCCCTACAGGGGCTGGCACTGAAGCTTTCTTT. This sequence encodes CASSPTGAGTEAFF.

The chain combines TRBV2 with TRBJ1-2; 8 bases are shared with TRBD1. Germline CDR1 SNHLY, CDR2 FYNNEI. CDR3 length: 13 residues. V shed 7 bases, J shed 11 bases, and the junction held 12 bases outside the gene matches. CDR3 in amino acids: CASTTSQGARYTF. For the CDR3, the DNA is TGTGCCAGCACCACGTCCCAGGGGGCGAGGTACACCTTC.

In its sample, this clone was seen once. The CDR3 protein is CASSDREFGNTIYF. The CDR3 DNA reads TGTGCCAGTTCGGACAGGGAATTTGGAAACACCATATATTTT. This rearrangement joins TRBV19 to TRBJ1-3, with 8 bases that match TRBD1. From germline, CDR1 is LNHDA and CDR2 SQIVND (reference sequence). The CDR3 is 14 amino acids. J lost 3 bases, V lost 8 bases, and 6 bases had no gene match.

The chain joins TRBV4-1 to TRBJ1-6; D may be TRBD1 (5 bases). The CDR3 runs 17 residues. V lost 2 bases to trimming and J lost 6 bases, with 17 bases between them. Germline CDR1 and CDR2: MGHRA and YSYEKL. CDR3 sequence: CASSQPDAGRVNSPLHF. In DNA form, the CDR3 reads TGCGCCAGCAGCCAACCCGACGCGGGACGAGTTAATTCACCCCTCCACTTT.

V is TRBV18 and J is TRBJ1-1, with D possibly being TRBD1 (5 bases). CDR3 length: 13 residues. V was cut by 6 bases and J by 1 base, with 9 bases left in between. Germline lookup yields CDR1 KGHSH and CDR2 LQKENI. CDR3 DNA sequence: TGTGCCAGCTCGGGTGGACAGAACACTGAAGCTTTCTTT. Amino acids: CASSGGQNTEAFF. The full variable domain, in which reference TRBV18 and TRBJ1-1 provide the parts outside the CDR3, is NAGVMQNPRHLVRRRGQEARLRCSPMKGHSHVYWYRQLPEEGLKFMVYLQKENIIDESGMPKERFSAEFPKEGPSILRIQQVVRGDSAAYFCASSGGQNTEAFFGQGTRLTVV.

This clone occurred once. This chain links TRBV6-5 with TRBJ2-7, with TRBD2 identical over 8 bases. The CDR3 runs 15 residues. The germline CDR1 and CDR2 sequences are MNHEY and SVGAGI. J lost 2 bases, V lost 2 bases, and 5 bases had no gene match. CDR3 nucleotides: TGTGCCAGCAGTTACCAAGCGGGGGCTCCCTACGAGCAGTACTTC. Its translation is CASSYQAGAPYEQYF.

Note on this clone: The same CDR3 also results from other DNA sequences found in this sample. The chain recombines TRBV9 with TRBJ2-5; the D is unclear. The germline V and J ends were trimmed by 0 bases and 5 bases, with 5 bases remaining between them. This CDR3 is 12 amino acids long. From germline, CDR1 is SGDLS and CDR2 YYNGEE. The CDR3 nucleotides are TGTGCCAGCAGCGTAGGTGGCGAGACCCAGTACTTC. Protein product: CASSVGGETQYF.